The rows below give T cell receptor beta chains drawn from one sample of a study of T cell changes during pregnancy in multiple sclerosis. The method was immunoSEQ multiplex PCR; TCRdb's version includes in-frame clones alone and lacks a portion of them. Among about 52,000 clones listed, about 92% were seen once. Sequenced here: CD4+ T cells from peripheral blood mononuclear cells, sampled in the third trimester of pregnancy. These receptors were obtained from a female donor with multiple sclerosis, enrolled in a pregnancy study. Both conserved end residues are trimmed from each CDR3. The order of the fields is J gene, V gene, CDR3 protein.

j_gene: TRBJ2-5; v_gene: TRBV20-1; CDR3aa: SASAGETQY
j_gene: TRBJ1-4; v_gene: TRBV4-2; CDR3aa: ASSQVRQGSEKLF
j_gene: TRBJ1-6; v_gene: TRBV30; CDR3aa: AWSVGGGSPLH
j_gene: TRBJ1-1; v_gene: TRBV7-8; CDR3aa: ASSLVGGNTEAF
j_gene: TRBJ2-3; v_gene: TRBV12-5; CDR3aa: ASGLVGQGTQY
j_gene: TRBJ2-3; v_gene: TRBV30; CDR3aa: AWTGQGTDTQY
j_gene: TRBJ2-7; v_gene: TRBV19; CDR3aa: ASSRTAPSYEQY
j_gene: TRBJ1-2; v_gene: TRBV15; CDR3aa: ATSTDRPNYGYT
j_gene: TRBJ2-1; v_gene: TRBV4-2; CDR3aa: ASSQDQRGGNEQF
j_gene: TRBJ2-4; v_gene: TRBV2; CDR3aa: ASSGSNIQY
j_gene: TRBJ2-7; v_gene: TRBV7-3; CDR3aa: ASSPQGLAGGRNEQY
j_gene: TRBJ2-2; v_gene: TRBV9; CDR3aa: ASSVGTSGTGELF
j_gene: TRBJ2-7; v_gene: TRBV7-9; CDR3aa: ASSRTQGARLYEQY
j_gene: TRBJ1-4; v_gene: TRBV9; CDR3aa: ASSPTGTGVNEKLF
j_gene: TRBJ1-2; v_gene: TRBV6-1; CDR3aa: ANRQGAGDYGYT
j_gene: TRBJ1-6; v_gene: TRBV27; CDR3aa: ASTLRRQDNSPLH
j_gene: TRBJ1-4; v_gene: TRBV7-2; CDR3aa: ASSPEQGSHEKLF
j_gene: TRBJ1-3; v_gene: TRBV9; CDR3aa: ASSYLTATSGNTIY
j_gene: TRBJ2-5; v_gene: TRBV6-1; CDR3aa: ASTESPQETQY
j_gene: TRBJ1-2; v_gene: TRBV18; CDR3aa: ASSPLRQGPTLVESTDPNGYT
j_gene: TRBJ1-3; v_gene: TRBV18; CDR3aa: ASSPLDRGGGNTIY
j_gene: TRBJ2-3; v_gene: TRBV9; CDR3aa: ASTWASGGTSTDTQY
j_gene: TRBJ2-7; v_gene: TRBV19; CDR3aa: ASGSSYEQY
j_gene: TRBJ2-2; v_gene: TRBV6-1; CDR3aa: ASSGGLYTGELF
j_gene: TRBJ2-5; v_gene: TRBV6-5; CDR3aa: ATGERGAQETQY
j_gene: TRBJ2-1; v_gene: TRBV5-1; CDR3aa: ASQPRPGENEQF
j_gene: TRBJ2-5; v_gene: TRBV9; CDR3aa: ASSVSRGYETQY
j_gene: TRBJ2-7; v_gene: TRBV7-3; CDR3aa: ASSRRGGEREQY
j_gene: TRBJ1-2; v_gene: TRBV6-1; CDR3aa: ASSAQTNYGYT
j_gene: TRBJ2-5; v_gene: TRBV30; CDR3aa: AWRGGRGRETQY
j_gene: TRBJ1-5; v_gene: TRBV6-6; CDR3aa: ASSYSDRAGNQPQH
j_gene: TRBJ1-2; v_gene: TRBV7-3; CDR3aa: ASTLTPGLENGYT
j_gene: TRBJ2-1; v_gene: TRBV6-4; CDR3aa: ASSVERNGNEQF
j_gene: TRBJ2-7; v_gene: TRBV7-2; CDR3aa: ASSLEVGFWGATYEQY
j_gene: TRBJ1-4; v_gene: TRBV9; CDR3aa: ASSNRDRGVEKLF
j_gene: TRBJ2-7; v_gene: TRBV7-2; CDR3aa: ASSLNGRLSYEQY